What follows are 18 T cell receptor beta chains derived from one specimen sequenced in a study of T cell repertoires in cytomegalovirus infection. TCRdb passed the reads through MiXCR, listing each CDR3 protein once. The sample contains about 100,000 distinct CDR3 sequences, about a quarter of which appear only once. Sequencing was carried out using CD8+ T cells from PBMCs. These receptor sequences come from a human donor in good health (CMV status not recorded). Some clones in this sample may be carry-over from other donors' samples.

The rearrangement uses TRBV10-3 and TRBJ2-2, with D hard to call. The V and J ends lost 4 bases and 1 base respectively, with 13 bases between them. The CDR3 is 16 residues long. Per the germline V gene, CDR1 is ENHRY and CDR2 is SYGVKD. CDR3 amino acids: CAISGSMSENTGELFF. The CDR3 coding sequence is TGTGCCATCAGTGGGAGTATGTCAGAGAACACCGGGGAGCTGTTTTTT.

The chain recombines TRBV20-1 with TRBJ2-5, with D possibly being TRBD2 (5 bases). V shed 7 bases and J shed 1 base, with 16 bases lying between them. The CDR3 consists of 14 residues. From germline, CDR1 is DFQATT and CDR2 SNEGSKA (reference sequence). CDR3 loop: CSVLRLRAQETQYF. The CDR3 coding sequence is TGCAGTGTCCTCCGGTTGAGGGCCCAAGAGACCCAGTACTTC.

The genes are TRBV5-3 and TRBJ2-2, with a tentative D call TRBD1 (5 bases). TRBV5-3 counts as an open reading frame of uncertain function. Trimming removed 8 bases from V and 2 bases from J, with 13 bases in between. CDR3 length: 14 amino acids. CDR3 DNA sequence: TGTGCCAGCAGCACTGACAGTAACACCGGGGAGCTGTTTTTT. Its protein is CASSTDSNTGELFF.

J is TRBJ1-1 and V is TRBV30, with a tentative D call TRBD1 (5 bases). Trimming cost V 2 bases and J 4 bases, with 8 bases left between them. The CDR3 is made up of 12 amino acids. Germline assignment: CDR1 GTSNPN and CDR2 SVGIG (reference sequence). The DNA of the CDR3 is TGTGCCTGGAGTTCGGGGGGCACTGAAGCTTTCTTT. As protein: CAWSSGGTEAFF.

Many counts were recorded for this clonotype. V usage is TRBV4-2 and J usage is TRBJ1-2; the match to TRBD1 covers 7 bases. The CDR3 extends over 14 amino acids. Germline V gene sequence: CDR1 LGHNA, CDR2 YNFKEQ. With 0 bases clipped from V and 7 bases from J, the junction kept 5 bases outside the gene matches. For the CDR3, the DNA is TGTGCCAGCAGCCAAGACAGGGGGTTCGGTGGCTACACCTTC. The encoded protein is CASSQDRGFGGYTF.

This clonotype has at least ten counts. The genes are TRBV7-2 and TRBJ1-1; D gene unclear. The V gene's germline CDR1 is SGHTA and CDR2 FQGNSA. The CDR3 consists of 13 residues. The V and J ends lost 1 base and 4 bases respectively, with 7 bases between them. The CDR3 is CASSLGGTTEAFF. The DNA of the CDR3 is TGTGCCAGCAGCTTAGGAGGAACCACTGAAGCTTTCTTT.

The V and J genes are TRBV10-3 and TRBJ2-7; the match to TRBD2 covers 10 bases. The CDR3 is made up of 16 amino acids. The V gene end was trimmed by 4 bases and the J gene end by 0 bases; junction bases not matched to a gene: 6. Germline V lookup: CDR1 ENHRY, CDR2 SYGVKD. CDR3 loop: CAISGGLAVFSYEQYF. For the CDR3, the DNA is TGTGCCATCAGTGGCGGACTAGCGGTTTTCTCCTACGAGCAGTACTTC.

This clonotype came up a few times. This chain joins TRBV5-4 and TRBJ2-1; weak D call: TRBD2 (6 bases). Trimming shortened V by 3 bases and J by 5 bases, and 12 bases separated the two germline ends. The CDR3 sequence is 14 residues long. Germline V gene data show CDR1 as SGHNT and CDR2 as YYREEE (reference sequence). As DNA, the CDR3 is TGTGCCAGCAGCTGGTGGGCGGGGAACAATGAGCAGTTCTTC. This translates into CASSWWAGNNEQFF.

This clonotype was seen repeatedly, ten times or more. The V and J genes are TRBV12-3 or TRBV12-4 and TRBJ1-5; D gene unclear. There are 16 residues in the CDR3. The ends were cut back, 3 bases at V and 0 bases at J, with 12 bases in the middle. The DNA of the CDR3 is TGTGCCAGCAGTTTGGGCGGACCTTATAGCAATCAGCCCCAGCATTTT. Translated, it gives CASSLGGPYSNQPQHF.

The J gene is TRBJ1-3, the V gene TRBV20-1; a possible D gene is TRBD1 (6 bases). V was shortened by 0 bases and J by 0 bases, with 12 bases between the two germline ends. CDR3 length equals 16 residues. Germline V gene sequence: CDR1 DFQATT, CDR2 SNEGSKA (reference sequence). CDR3 sequence reads: CSAREMGGVSGNTIYF. CDR3 nucleotides: TGCAGTGCTAGAGAGATGGGGGGCGTCTCTGGAAACACCATATATTTT.

V and J are TRBV19 and TRBJ1-5; D may be TRBD1 (6 bases). Trimming took off 8 bases at V and 4 bases at J, with 12 bases between the two ends. This CDR3 region has 13 residues. Germline assignment: CDR1 LNHDA and CDR2 SQIVND (reference sequence). CDR3 coding DNA: TGTGCCAGTGGGGGGGCCATGAATCAGCCCCAGCATTTT. Residues: CASGGAMNQPQHF.

This clonotype turned up a few times. This chain connects TRBV24-1 to TRBJ1-1; 8 nucleotides match TRBD1. This CDR3 spans 14 amino acids. Germline trimming cut 5 bases from V and 4 bases from J; bases unmatched to any gene: 5. Germline loops: CDR1 KGHDR, CDR2 SFDVKD. The CDR3 reads CATSAGQGFTEAFF. The DNA of the CDR3 is TGTGCCACCAGTGCCGGACAGGGTTTCACTGAAGCTTTCTTT.

The genes are TRBV9 and TRBJ2-1, with D uncertain. With 4 bases removed from V and 7 bases from J, the gap between germline ends came to 18 bases. This CDR3 has 15 residues. CDR1 and CDR2 from the germline V gene are SGDLS and YYNGEE. CDR3 in DNA: TGTGCCAGCAGCCGATCCCCCCCGGCATTGAATGAGCAGTTCTTC. It specifies CASSRSPPALNEQFF.

This clonotype occurred a few times. This rearrangement joins TRBV2 to TRBJ2-3, with D perhaps TRBD2 (5 bases). Trimming removed 3 bases from V and 1 base from J, with 20 bases in between. CDR1 is SNHLY and CDR2 is FYNNEI in the germline V gene. This CDR3 spans 18 amino acids. Here the CDR3 DNA reads TGTGCCAGCAGTGATACCGGGAAGCCTCCCACAGGCACAGATACGCAGTATTTT. This gives the protein CASSDTGKPPTGTDTQYF.

Comment on this clonotype: One end of the junction is discordant with germline, which a read error may explain. The CDR3 loop is CASSAGLAGPTDTQYF. CDR3 DNA: TGTGCTAGCAGCGCAGGGTTAGCGGGACCCACAGATACGCAGTATTTT. The genes are TRBV7-6 and TRBJ2-3, with 8 bases matching TRBD2. In germline, CDR1 is SGHVS, CDR2 FNYEAQ. The CDR3 is made up of 16 amino acids. The full variable domain, with the rest looked up from reference TRBV7-6 and TRBJ2-3, is GAGVSQSPRYKVTKRGQDVALRCDPISGHVSLYWYRQALGQGPEFLTYFNYEAQQDKSGLPNDRFSAERPEGSISTLTIQRTEQRDSAMYRCASSAGLAGPTDTQYFGPGTRLTVL.

The chain has TRBV4-1 and TRBJ1-1; possibly TRBD1 for D (6 bases). The germline gives CDR1 MGHRA, CDR2 YSYEKL. Between the trimmed V and J ends, which lost 1 base and 5 bases, there was a span of 14 bases. This CDR3 is built from 15 residues. In DNA, the CDR3 is TGCGCCAGCAGCCAAGTGGGGGCAGGGGATACTGAAGCTTTCTTT. Amino acid sequence: CASSQVGAGDTEAFF.

In its sample, this clonotype was seen many times. The chain is built from TRBV4-3 and TRBJ2-2; 9 bases agree with TRBD2. The V gene end was trimmed by 4 bases and the J gene end by 7 bases; junction bases not matched to a gene: 16. Looked up from germline, CDR1 is LGHNA and CDR2 is YSLEER. CDR3 length equals 18 residues. The CDR3 protein is CASSLGAEQRGASGELFF. The CDR3 coding sequence is TGCGCCAGCAGCCTAGGGGCGGAGCAGCGGGGGGCAAGCGGGGAGCTGTTTTTT.

Only a few counts were recorded for this clonotype. The gene calls are TRBV7-8 and TRBJ2-5, with D uncertain. CDR3 length: 13 residues. Trimming left V 5 bases short and J 4 bases short, with 11 bases between. Germline V gene data show CDR1 as SGHVS and CDR2 as FQNEAQ. The CDR3 is CASSQTDVETQYF. DNA of the CDR3: TGTGCCAGCAGCCAAACGGACGTAGAGACCCAGTACTTC.